The sequence of this T cell receptor (beta chain) was determined in a study of T cell repertoires in cytomegalovirus infection. Via MiXCR, TCRdb re-called the reads, giving one row per CDR3 protein. The table has approximately 730,000 distinct CDR3 sequences, 25% to 30% seen once. Details on this clonotype: Its matching antigen is unknown.

The sample here was cultured CD8+ T cells from PBMCs, taken from culture after CMV antigen stimulation. The TCR comes from a human donor in good health (CMV status not recorded). Some clones in this sample may be carry-over from other donors' samples.

The CDR3 bases are TGCAGTGCTAGAGTTTCTAGGGCCTTAGTTGAGGCTTTCTTT. This gives the protein CSARVSRALVEAFF. The J gene is TRBJ1-1, the V gene TRBV20-1; D gene uncertain. Germline V gene data show CDR1 as DFQATT and CDR2 as SNEGSKA (reference sequence). This CDR3 has 14 residues. Trimming took 1 base from V and 11 from J, leaving 20 bases between them.